The rows below give T cell receptor beta chains drawn from one sample of a study of T cells in Graves' hyperthyroidism and ophthalmopathy. TCRdb reanalysed the multiplex PCR reads using MiXCR and keeps one entry per CDR3 protein. The table records about 250,000 distinct CDR3 sequences, over 12% of them present only once. Sample: blood. These receptors were obtained from a woman aged 45 to 65 with Graves' hyperthyroidism that later progressed to Graves' ophthalmopathy. Each CDR3 is given with its conserved first and last residue. The order of the fields is D gene, clone size, J gene, V gene, CDR3 protein, CDR3 DNA. D genes are given only for firm matches. Clone size is stated in some rows and not others, as once, few, many or a class when expanded.

TRBD2 few TRBJ2-2 TRBV20-1 CSASTSGSQGTGELFF TGCAGTGCTTCTACAAGCGGGAGTCAGGGGACCGGGGAGCTGTTTTTT
TRBD2 many TRBJ2-7 TRBV6-1 CASSPSGSGEQYF TGTGCCAGCAGTCCTAGCGGGAGTGGCGAGCAGTACTTC
TRBD2 many TRBJ2-3 TRBV12-3/TRBV12-4 CASSNEGLATDTQYF TGTGCCAGCAGTAACGAGGGACTAGCCACAGATACGCAGTATTTT
. many TRBJ1-1 TRBV5-1 CASSPKTGMNTEAFF TGCGCCAGCAGCCCAAAGACAGGAATGAACACTGAAGCTTTCTTT
. . TRBJ2-5 TRBV19 CASNPGPNQETQYF TGTGCCAGTAACCCAGGGCCCAACCAAGAGACCCAGTACTTC
. many TRBJ1-2 TRBV12-3/TRBV12-4 CASSFGGSGYTF TGTGCCAGCAGTTTCGGGGGTTCTGGCTACACCTTC
. many TRBJ2-3 TRBV5-5 CASSLSGTPGTDTQYF TGTGCCAGCAGCTTGAGTGGGACGCCGGGGACAGATACGCAGTATTTT
TRBD1 few TRBJ1-4 TRBV10-3 CAISEQGRTTNEKLFF TGTGCCATCAGTGAACAGGGGAGAACAACTAATGAAAAACTGTTTTTT
. many TRBJ2-7 TRBV18 CASSPQSLSYEQYF TGTGCCAGCTCACCCCAGAGCCTATCCTACGAGCAGTACTTC
TRBD2 . TRBJ2-3 TRBV2 CASSEASGRAPDTQYF TGTGCCAGCAGTGAAGCGTCCGGGAGGGCCCCAGATACGCAGTATTTT
. many TRBJ2-1 TRBV11-2 CASSSQGGRQFF TGTGCCAGCAGCTCCCAGGGGGGTCGGCAGTTCTTC
. few TRBJ1-1 TRBV5-1 CASSFWGPTEAFF TGCGCCAGCAGCTTCTGGGGTCCCACTGAAGCTTTCTTT
TRBD1 . TRBJ2-6 TRBV7-9 CASSDPTGTGDSGANVLTF TGTGCCAGCAGCGATCCAACCGGGACAGGGGATTCTGGGGCCAACGTCCTGACTTTC
TRBD2 . TRBJ2-7 TRBV6-2/TRBV6-3 CASRGGSRYEQYF TGTGCCAGCAGGGGCGGGAGTAGGTACGAGCAGTACTTC
TRBD2 . TRBJ2-7 TRBV7-2 CASSPTGTSGSEQYF TGTGCCAGCAGCCCTACCGGGACTAGCGGGAGTGAGCAGTACTTC
. many TRBJ2-1 TRBV5-1 CASSELGRSTYNEQFF TGCGCCAGCAGCGAGTTGGGGAGATCGACATACAATGAGCAGTTCTTC
. many TRBJ1-1 TRBV10-3 CAISERRTEAFF TGTGCCATCAGTGAGAGACGGACTGAAGCTTTCTTT
. . TRBJ2-3 TRBV5-1 CASSPTMDTQYF TGCGCCAGCAGCCCGACCATGGATACGCAGTATTTT
. many TRBJ2-1 TRBV7-9 CASSFTRSAANEQFF TGTGCCAGCAGCTTTACGCGAAGCGCCGCCAATGAGCAGTTCTTC
TRBD1 few TRBJ1-5 TRBV19 CASSPRTGKINQPQHF TGTGCCAGTAGTCCCCGGACAGGGAAGATCAATCAGCCCCAGCATTTT
. once TRBJ1-2 TRBV2 CASRDSGGYTF TGTGCCAGCAGGGACAGCGGTGGCTACACCTTT
. many TRBJ1-6 TRBV27 CAKTGRQQRYSSPLHF TGTGCCAAGACGGGCCGACAGCAGCGATATAGTTCACCCCTCCACTTT
TRBD1 many TRBJ1-1 TRBV6-1 CASRGTGRNTEAFF TGTGCCAGCAGGGGGACAGGACGGAACACTGAAGCTTTCTTT
. many TRBJ1-1 TRBV20-1 CSAPKVGGRTEAFF TGCAGTGCTCCAAAGGTGGGAGGTCGGACTGAAGCTTTCTTT
TRBD2 many TRBJ2-1 TRBV7-3 CASSTSGNYNEQFF TGTGCCAGCTCTACTAGCGGGAACTACAATGAGCAGTTCTTC
TRBD1 many TRBJ1-5 TRBV11-2 CASSPGQHSNQPQHF TGTGCCAGCAGCCCGGGACAGCATAGCAATCAGCCCCAGCATTTT
TRBD1 many TRBJ1-5 TRBV20-1 CSARTGDQPQHF TGCAGTGCTAGGACAGGGGATCAGCCCCAGCATTTT
. many TRBJ2-7 TRBV5-4 CASSLDVTSYEQYF TGTGCCAGCAGCTTGGACGTAACTTCCTACGAGCAGTACTTC
TRBD1 many TRBJ2-7 TRBV30 CAWRGRGLNEQYF TGTGCCTGGAGGGGCAGGGGGCTAAATGAGCAGTACTTC
. many TRBJ1-2 TRBV12-3/TRBV12-4 CASSLATEDIGYTF TGTGCCAGCAGTTTAGCAACGGAAGATATAGGCTACACCTTC
TRBD2 many TRBJ2-2 TRBV11-2 CASSLIAGGILNTGELFF TGTGCCAGCAGCTTAATAGCGGGAGGTATCCTTAACACCGGGGAGCTGTTTTTT
TRBD2 . TRBJ2-7 TRBV27 CASSSPLAGTYEQYF TGTGCCAGCAGTTCCCCCCTAGCGGGCACCTACGAGCAGTACTTC
. many TRBJ1-2 TRBV3-1 CASSFAGTRNYGYTF TGTGCCAGCAGCTTCGCCGGGACACGGAACTATGGCTACACCTTC
. many TRBJ1-2 TRBV3-1 CASSQDRDRGTYGYTF TGTGCCAGCAGCCAGGATAGGGACCGCGGCACCTATGGCTACACCTTC
. . TRBJ2-1 TRBV19 CASSSQGTYNEQFF TGTGCCAGTAGTAGTCAGGGAACCTACAATGAGCAGTTCTTC
TRBD2 many TRBJ2-1 TRBV7-6 CASSFSSGNAPREQFF TGTGCCAGCAGTTTCTCTAGCGGGAATGCCCCCAGGGAGCAGTTCTTC
. few TRBJ2-3 TRBV5-4 CASSLGGATRSDTQYF TGTGCCAGCAGCTTGGGGGGGGCGACTAGATCAGATACGCAGTATTTT
. many TRBJ2-1 TRBV5-1 CASSPSQRSSYNEQFF TGCGCCAGCAGTCCTAGCCAAAGGAGCTCCTACAATGAGCAGTTCTTC
TRBD1 many TRBJ2-2 TRBV3-1 CASRQGFSTGELFF TGTGCCAGCAGACAGGGGTTCTCCACCGGGGAGCTGTTTTTT
TRBD2 . TRBJ2-6 TRBV9 CASSALGGSGANVLTF TGTGCCAGCAGCGCCCTCGGGGGGTCTGGGGCCAACGTCCTGACTTTC
. few TRBJ1-5 TRBV19 CASLLAGASSNQPQHF TGTGCCAGTCTGCTGGCGGGGGCGTCAAGCAATCAGCCCCAGCATTTT
TRBD2 . TRBJ2-3 TRBV10-3 CAISESGLAGGDTQYF TGTGCCATCAGTGAGTCTGGACTAGCGGGAGGAGATACGCAGTATTTT
. . TRBJ2-1 TRBV10-3 CAISEDLNNEQFF TGTGCCATCAGTGAGGACTTGAACAATGAGCAGTTCTTC
. many TRBJ2-7 TRBV6-2/TRBV6-3 CASSYSKVSYEQYF TGTGCCAGCAGTTACTCGAAAGTATCCTACGAGCAGTACTTC
. many TRBJ1-2 TRBV6-1 CASSNDRSFYGYTF TGTGCCAGCAGTAATGACAGGAGTTTCTATGGCTACACCTTC
. many TRBJ2-1 TRBV4-1 CASSQDYYNEQFF TGCGCCAGCAGCCAAGATTACTACAATGAGCAGTTCTTC
TRBD2 . TRBJ2-1 TRBV5-1 CASTWTSGLARARSYNEQFF TGCGCCAGCACGTGGACCTCGGGACTAGCGAGAGCCCGCTCCTACAATGAGCAGTTCTTC
. . TRBJ1-5 TRBV18 CASSLSYFGSSNQPQHF TGTGCCAGCTCACTCTCCTACTTTGGTTCTAGCAATCAGCCCCAGCATTTT
TRBD2 many TRBJ2-1 TRBV6-1 CAILLAGYNEQFF TGTGCCATCCTCTTAGCGGGATACAATGAGCAGTTCTTC
TRBD2 once TRBJ2-5 TRBV20-1 CSARVPGGAGETQYF TGCAGTGCTAGAGTCCCGGGGGGGGCGGGAGAGACCCAGTACTTC